A single sample is the source of the 26 T cell receptor beta chains below, sequenced in a study of technical replicates of blood from several donors (dated by TCRdb to 2017 to 2019). Libraries were prepared through the immunoSEQ multiplex PCR assay. In its TCRdb copy, this immuneACCESS table keeps in-frame sequences only and misses some clones. Where compared with another copy, unresolved V genes explain less than half of these, and the others have no known cause. Present in this sample are 65,000 to 95,000 clones, approximately 96% of which were seen just once. The ten largest clones take up around 0.2% of the sample. Sequences were obtained from T cells isolated from PBMCs. Receptors were obtained from a human donor in good health.

This clone was counted once. The chain employs TRBV6-5 and TRBJ2-3, with D possibly TRBD2 on 6 matching bases. V was cut by 5 bases and J by 6 bases, with 15 bases left in between. Germline V gene data show CDR1 as MNHEY and CDR2 as SVGAGI. The CDR3 runs 14 residues. CDR3 loop: CASSPLLAGDTQYF. In DNA form, the CDR3 reads TGTGCCAGCAGTCCCCTACTAGCAGGCGATACGCAGTATTTT.

The V call is TRBV11-3, the J call TRBJ1-6; 8 bases align to TRBD1. The germline V gene encodes CDR1 SGHNT and CDR2 YENEEA. The CDR3 sequence is 17 residues long. The J segment lost 9 bases and the V segment lost 1 base, leaving 11 bases of the junction unmatched. The CDR3 loop reads CASSLGDRGTRGSPLHF. The CDR3 nucleotides read TGTGCCAGCAGCTTAGGCGACAGGGGTACTCGGGGTTCACCCCTCCACTTT.

The chain employs TRBV2 and TRBJ2-5; 9 nucleotides line up with TRBD1. V shed 6 bases and J 4 bases; nucleotides not matched to a gene: 0. The CDR3 spans 12 residues. Per germline, CDR1 SNHLY and CDR2 FYNNEI. The CDR3 loop reads CASRDRGETQYF. The CDR3 region has the DNA TGTGCCAGCAGGGACAGGGGAGAGACCCAGTACTTC.

The J gene is TRBJ2-3, the V gene TRBV10-1, with TRBD1 matching 12 bases. The trim removed 6 bases at V and 5 bases at J, leaving 12 bases unmatched. Germline-derived CDR1 and CDR2 are WNHNN and SYGVQD (reference sequence). This CDR3 region has 17 residues. The CDR3 nucleotides are TGCGCCAGCAGCCCCACGCGGGACAGGGGGCAGGGAGATACGCAGTATTTT. Protein sequence: CASSPTRDRGQGDTQYF.

V usage is TRBV6-4 and J usage is TRBJ2-1; 8 bases are a match to TRBD2. Germline CDR1 is MRHNA and CDR2 is SNTAGT. The CDR3 is 15 amino acids. V trimming: 3 bases; J trimming: 5 bases; junction bases outside the gene matches: 6. This CDR3 is CASSELAGSNNEQFF. CDR3 coding DNA: TGTGCCAGCAGTGAATTAGCGGGGTCTAACAATGAGCAGTTCTTC.

This clone was counted a few times. J is TRBJ1-1 and V is TRBV12-5, with D tentatively TRBD1 (6 bases). Germline V lookup: CDR1 LGHNT, CDR2 FRNRAP. Trimming shortened V by 6 bases and J by 10 bases, and 15 bases separated the two germline ends. CDR3 length: 12 residues. Written as DNA, the CDR3 is TGTGCTAGTGGCGACGACAGGCGTGTAGCTTTCTTT. Protein: CASGDDRRVAFF.

This chain links TRBV2 with TRBJ1-4; D not resolved. This CDR3 is 14 amino acids long. Trimming shortened V by 6 bases and J by 2 bases, and 10 bases separated the two germline ends. Germline CDR1 reads SNHLY; CDR2 reads FYNNEI. CDR3 in DNA: TGTGCCAGCAGGACGGGGTTCACTAATGAAAAACTGTTTTTT. Its protein is CASRTGFTNEKLFF.

This sequence joins TRBV7-9 and TRBJ2-5; 8 nucleotides agree with TRBD2. V trimming: 1 base; J trimming: 5 bases; junction bases outside the gene matches: 12. CDR3 size: 17 residues. CDR1 and CDR2 (germline): SEHNR, FQNEAQ (reference sequence). DNA for the CDR3: TGTGCCAGCAGCTTAGAAAGCCCCTTAGCGGGGAGGGAGACCCAGTACTTC. As protein: CASSLESPLAGRETQYF.

This chain connects TRBV30 to TRBJ2-4; TRBD2 agrees at 15 bases. Germline CDR1 and CDR2: GTSNPN and SVGIG (reference sequence). V was clipped by 0 bases and J by 4 bases; unmatched bases: 7. The CDR3 has 18 residues. The CDR3 is CAWSVDRTSGGAKNIQYF. The CDR3 DNA reads TGTGCCTGGAGTGTCGACCGGACTAGCGGGGGGGCAAAAAACATTCAGTACTTC.

On this clone itself: The junction departs from the called germline gene at one end, perhaps through a read error. This chain joins TRBV5-6 and TRBJ2-7; TRBD1 is a possible D gene (5 bases). Per the germline V gene, CDR1 is SGHDT and CDR2 is YYEEEE. The CDR3 contains 15 residues. Here the CDR3 reads CASSLTVPISNEQYF. Written as DNA, the CDR3 is TGTGCCAGCAGCCTGACAGTCCCCATCTCCAACGAGCAGTACTTC. Full variable domain (rest looked up from reference TRBV5-6 and TRBJ2-7): DAGVTQSPTHLIKTRGQQVTLRCSPKSGHDTVSWYQQALGQGPQFIFQYYEEEERQRGNFPDRFSGHQFPNYSSELNVNALLLGDSALYLCASSLTVPISNEQYFGPGTRLTVT.

The genes are TRBV5-1 and TRBJ2-2, with 7 bases aligning to TRBD2. Per the germline V gene, CDR1 is SGHRS and CDR2 is YFSETQ. The CDR3 is made up of 17 amino acids. V dropped 0 bases and J dropped 2; count of bases not matched to a gene: 7. The CDR3 here is CASSLEKVAGNTGELFF. CDR3 DNA: TGCGCCAGCAGCTTGGAAAAGGTAGCGGGTAACACCGGGGAGCTGTTTTTT.

This rearrangement joins TRBV5-1 to TRBJ2-5; TRBD1 is a possible D gene (6 bases). The V end lost 0 bases, the J end lost 4 bases, and 19 bases lay between the germline ends. The germline gives CDR1 SGHRS, CDR2 YFSETQ. This CDR3 comprises 17 residues. For the CDR3, the DNA is TGCGCCAGCAGCTTGGTATCAGGCCAGGGGCAGGGAGAGACCCAGTACTTC. Protein sequence: CASSLVSGQGQGETQYF.

The V call is TRBV4-1, the J call TRBJ1-3, with D tentatively TRBD1 (6 bases). The CDR3 is 22 amino acids. CDR1 is MGHRA, CDR2 YSYEKL, per germline. The ends were cut back, 2 bases at V and 0 bases at J, with 29 bases in the middle. The CDR3 bases are TGCGCCAGCAGCCAACCCCCCTGGGAATGGACAGCGCCCTACCCCTCTGGAAACACCATATATTTT. Translation gives CASSQPPWEWTAPYPSGNTIYF.

This chain links TRBV9 with TRBJ2-1; D is ambiguous. The germline V and J ends were trimmed by 0 bases and 9 bases, with 16 bases remaining between them. The CDR3 totals 15 residues. The germline CDR1 and CDR2 sequences are SGDLS and YYNGEE. As DNA, the CDR3 is TGTGCCAGCAGCGTAGAAGGTTCGATATCAGGTGAGCAGTTCTTC. As protein: CASSVEGSISGEQFF. The whole variable domain, filled in from reference TRBV9 and TRBJ2-1, reads DSGVTQTPKHLITATGQRVTLRCSPRSGDLSVYWYQQSLDQGLQFLIQYYNGEERAKGNILERFSAQQFPDLHSELNLSSLELGDSALYFCASSVEGSISGEQFFGPGTRLTVL.

The chain combines TRBV6-1 with TRBJ1-2; no clear D gene. The CDR3 spans 12 residues. The ends were cut back, 8 bases at V and 4 bases at J, with 11 bases in the middle. Germline V gives CDR1 MNHNS, CDR2 SASEGT. In DNA, the CDR3 is TGTGCCAGCGTAAGCGGAGCCTATGGCTACACCTTC. This gives the protein CASVSGAYGYTF.

Only one count was recorded for this clone. The chain combines TRBV6-5 with TRBJ1-4, with D unclear. With 0 bases removed from V and 3 bases from J, the gap between germline ends came to 5 bases. The CDR3 runs to 14 residues. Germline V gives CDR1 MNHEY, CDR2 SVGAGI. DNA for the CDR3: TGTGCCAGCAGTTACTCGTCAGCTAATGAAAAACTGTTTTTT. It encodes CASSYSSANEKLFF.

V usage is TRBV7-9 and J usage is TRBJ2-2, with D uncertain. CDR3 length: 16 amino acids. The ends were cut back, 1 base at V and 0 bases at J, with 9 bases in the middle. Per the germline V gene, CDR1 is SEHNR and CDR2 is FQNEAQ (reference sequence). In DNA form, the CDR3 reads TGTGCCAGCAGCTTAGGCTCGACTGCGAACACCGGGGAGCTGTTTTTT. It yields the protein CASSLGSTANTGELFF.

The gene calls are TRBV7-6 and TRBJ2-5, with D perhaps matching TRBD1 (5 bases). CDR1 and CDR2 from the germline V gene are SGHVS and FNYEAQ. Between the trimmed V and J ends, which lost 6 bases and 1 base, there was a span of 9 bases. This CDR3 spans 13 amino acids. The CDR3 is CASSKTVQETQYF. For the CDR3, the DNA is TGTGCCAGCAGTAAGACAGTCCAAGAGACCCAGTACTTC.

The rearrangement links TRBV5-4 to TRBJ1-2, with D unresolved. This CDR3 has 16 amino acids. Germline CDR1 reads SGHNT; CDR2 reads YYREEE (reference sequence). With 3 bases removed from V and 0 bases from J, the gap between germline ends came to 15 bases. CDR3 region: CASSYWFGVANYGYTF. CDR3 in DNA: TGTGCCAGCAGCTATTGGTTTGGAGTAGCTAACTATGGCTACACCTTC.

The chain links TRBV27 to TRBJ1-2; the D gene is possibly TRBD1 (5 bases). This CDR3 has 13 residues. In germline, CDR1 is MNHEY, CDR2 SMNVEV (reference sequence). Trimming took 4 bases from V and 3 from J, leaving 9 bases between them. Here the CDR3 DNA reads TGTGCCAGCAGTTCGGACACATACTATGGCTACACCTTC. Protein product: CASSSDTYYGYTF.

This chain links TRBV5-1 with TRBJ2-3; a weak D match, TRBD2 (6 bases). The length of the CDR3 is 15 residues. Trimming cost V 0 bases and J 3 bases, with 11 bases left between them. Germline lookup yields CDR1 SGHRS and CDR2 YFSETQ. Here the CDR3 DNA reads TGCGCCAGCAGCTTGGTGACGGGGGTTACAGATACGCAGTATTTT. The encoded protein is CASSLVTGVTDTQYF.

CDR3 protein: CSVDIASGKTDTQYF. The DNA of the CDR3 is TGCAGCGTTGATATCGCCAGCGGGAAGACAGATACGCAGTATTTT. The chain joins TRBV29-1 to TRBJ2-3; 7 bases are a match to TRBD2. This CDR3 comprises 15 residues. The V and J ends lost 3 bases and 3 bases, in that order; junction bases with no gene match: 9. Germline CDR1 is SQVTM and CDR2 is ANQGSEA.

This chain connects TRBV10-3 to TRBJ2-4, with D possibly matching TRBD1 (6 bases). CDR3 length: 15 residues. V was shortened by 0 bases and J by 8 bases, with 14 bases between the two germline ends. The germline V gene encodes CDR1 ENHRY and CDR2 SYGVKD. The CDR3 region is CAISESKGKGDIQYF. In nucleotides, the CDR3 is TGTGCCATCAGTGAGTCAAAAGGGAAGGGGGACATTCAGTACTTC.

In this sample, this clone turned up once. This chain uses TRBV7-8 with TRBJ1-1; 11 bases are a match to TRBD1. CDR3 size: 16 residues. The trim removed 6 bases at V and 1 base at J, leaving 7 bases unmatched. The germline CDR1 and CDR2 sequences are SGHVS and FQNEAQ. Written as DNA, the CDR3 is TGTGCCAGCAGTCCGGACAGGGGGCCGTGGAACACTGAAGCTTTCTTT. Its protein product is CASSPDRGPWNTEAFF.

CDR3 nucleotides: TGTGCCATCAGTGCGGGAGAGACCCAGTACTTC. This codes for CAISAGETQYF. The genes are TRBV10-3 and TRBJ2-5; D call uncertain. CDR1 is ENHRY, CDR2 SYGVKD, per germline. This CDR3 contains 11 residues. V was trimmed by 4 bases and J by 4 bases, leaving 4 bases between them.

This chain connects TRBV6-6 to TRBJ2-5; D remains unclear. V was clipped by 3 bases and J by 4 bases, with 12 bases between them. Germline assignment: CDR1 MNHNY and CDR2 SVGAGI (reference sequence). This CDR3 is 14 amino acids long. The CDR3 here is CASSYVQPPETQYF. The CDR3 DNA sequence: TGTGCCAGCAGTTATGTACAGCCCCCAGAGACCCAGTACTTC.